This is a list of T cell receptor beta chains from one sample in a study of T-cell memory formation after mild COVID-19. TCRdb re-called the 5' RACE reads with MiXCR, one entry per CDR3 protein. The sample has fewer than 140,000 distinct CDR3 sequences, roughly an eighth seen once. Material for sequencing was PBMCs or a T cell subset sorted from them (not recorded which). Receptors originate from an adult woman who had mild COVID-19 (a few samples of this study predate the infection). Cell type and time point are not known. Each CDR3 is given with its conserved first and last residue. The D gene is left open where the match is weak. Clone size appears in some rows only: once, few, many, or a class for an expanded clone.

17	TRBV2	TRBJ2-1	few	TRBD1	TGTGCCAGCCACTCCTCCCCGGGACAGGGGGCTGTAAATGAGCAGTTCTTC	CASHSSPGQGAVNEQFF
16	TRBV20-1	TRBJ2-3	.	.	TGCAGTGCTACCTCCTATACCGGGGAGAGCACAGATACGCAGTATTTT	CSATSYTGESTDTQYF
16	TRBV7-2	TRBJ2-2	many	TRBD1	TGTGCCAGCATCCCCCCCGGGACAGGGGCCACCGGGGAGCTGTTTTTT	CASIPPGTGATGELFF
15	TRBV7-2	TRBJ2-1	few	.	TGTGCCAGCAGCTTATTAGCGACCCAGATGGATGAGCAGTTCTTC	CASSLLATQMDEQFF
11	TRBV5-1	TRBJ2-2	few	.	TGCGCCAGCAGCTTGGCTGAGGAGCTGTTTTTT	CASSLAEELFF
14	TRBV19	TRBJ2-3	.	.	TGTGCCAGTATGGTGAGCGACTACACAGATACGCAGTATTTT	CASMVSDYTDTQYF
15	TRBV15	TRBJ2-2	.	.	TGTGCCACCAGCAGAGACAGGGGAAACACCGGGGAGCTGTTTTTT	CATSRDRGNTGELFF
13	TRBV20-1	TRBJ2-7	few	.	TGCAGTGCTAGTGACGGGAGAGGCTACGAGCAGTACTTC	CSASDGRGYEQYF
16	TRBV7-6	TRBJ1-1	few	TRBD1	TGTGCCAGCAGCCCCCTAACAGGGGGAAGGCCCATCGGAGCTTTCTTT	CASSPLTGGRPIGAFF
14	TRBV5-1	TRBJ2-1	few	TRBD1	TGCGCCAGCAGCGTGGGACAGGGATACAATGAGCAGTTCTTC	CASSVGQGYNEQFF
14	TRBV7-2	TRBJ2-7	.	.	TGTGCCAGCAGCTTAGTAGGGGCGGTTTACGAGCAGTACTTC	CASSLVGAVYEQYF
15	TRBV5-1	TRBJ1-1	.	.	TGCGCCAGCAGCTTGGCTACCGGGGGCCCCACTGAAGCTTTCTTT	CASSLATGGPTEAFF
17	TRBV9	TRBJ2-1	few	.	TGTGCCAGCAGCGTATCGCGGGGACTGGCATCCTACAATGAGCAGTTCTTC	CASSVSRGLASYNEQFF
14	TRBV7-2	TRBJ1-2	few	TRBD1	TGTGCCAGCAGCCGGACAGGGGGGTCCGATGGCTACACCTTC	CASSRTGGSDGYTF
11	TRBV12-3/TRBV12-4	TRBJ1-1	few	.	TGTGCCAGCAGCCTCTACACTGAAGCTTTCTTT	CASSLYTEAFF
14	TRBV9	TRBJ2-7	.	TRBD1	TGTGCCAGCAGCGAGGGACAGCCGTCCTACGAGCAGTACTTC	CASSEGQPSYEQYF
16	TRBV7-9	TRBJ2-1	.	TRBD2	TGTGCCAGCAGTGCTCGGACTAGCGGGACCACTGATGAGCAGTTCTTC	CASSARTSGTTDEQFF
15	TRBV19	TRBJ2-7	.	.	TGTGCCAGTAGTATAGCCCCTTTGGAGGCCTACGAGCAGTACTTC	CASSIAPLEAYEQYF
16	TRBV7-8	TRBJ1-1	many	TRBD1	TGTGCCAGCAGCTCCGACAGGGCGGTCGGGGACACTGAAGCTTTCTTT	CASSSDRAVGDTEAFF
20	TRBV5-1	TRBJ2-1	.	TRBD2	TGCGCCAGCTGTCTTACCAGCGGGCAGCGGGGGGCCCCCACCTTTAATGAGCAGTTCTTC	CASCLTSGQRGAPTFNEQFF
18	TRBV6-2/TRBV6-3	TRBJ2-1	many	.	TGTGCCAGCAGTTACTCGCAAACCCCTCTGACGGCCTACAATGAGCAGTTCTTC	CASSYSQTPLTAYNEQFF
13	TRBV27	TRBJ2-7	.	.	TGTGCCAGCAGTTTTGGCAGGGAGTACGAGCAGTACTTC	CASSFGREYEQYF
16	TRBV21-1	TRBJ1-1	.	.	TGTGCCAGCAGCAAGGAAGGACAGGGGGCCAACTTAGAAGCTTTCTTT	CASSKEGQGANLEAFF
16	TRBV4-2	TRBJ2-3	few	TRBD2	TGTGCCAGCAGCCGAGGCGGGAGGATGGGCACAGATACGCAGTATTTT	CASSRGGRMGTDTQYF
14	TRBV5-1	TRBJ2-1	.	TRBD2	TGCGCCATCAGCGGCAAGACGGGGGGTGTTGAGCAGTTCTTC	CAISGKTGGVEQFF
14	TRBV4-1	TRBJ1-6	few	.	TGCGCCAGCAGCCAAGAGGGGGGGGCGGCACCCCTCCACTTT	CASSQEGGAAPLHF
13	TRBV4-3	TRBJ2-5	few	.	TGCGCCAGCAGCGGGGGGCTTAAAGAGACCCAGTACTTC	CASSGGLKETQYF
14	TRBV24-1	TRBJ2-5	few	.	TGTGCCACCAGCACCAGGGGAATGGGAGAGACCCAGTACTTC	CATSTRGMGETQYF
14	TRBV5-6	TRBJ2-1	few	.	TGTGCCAGCAGTTACCCCAGCTCCTACAATGAGCAGTTCTTC	CASSYPSSYNEQFF
14	TRBV6-5	TRBJ2-3	.	.	TGTGCCAGCAGGATAGACACAGGCACAGATACGCAGTATTTT	CASRIDTGTDTQYF
15	TRBV7-6	TRBJ2-7	few	.	TGTGCCAGCAGCTTCGCTGGGCCCAGCTCCTACGAGCAGTACTTC	CASSFAGPSSYEQYF
15	TRBV15	TRBJ2-1	.	TRBD1	TGTGCCACCAGCAGTGATGGACAGGGGCTGCATGAGCAGTTCTTC	CATSSDGQGLHEQFF
16	TRBV7-9	TRBJ2-2	.	TRBD1	TGTGCCAGCAGCCCGCCGACAGGGGGCGCAGCCGGGGAGCTGTTTTTT	CASSPPTGGAAGELFF
14	TRBV5-1	TRBJ1-5	.	.	TGCGCCACCCCGACAGACTATAGCAATCAGCCCCAGCATTTT	CATPTDYSNQPQHF
16	TRBV6-5	TRBJ2-3	.	TRBD2	TGTGCCAGCAGGGGACTAGCGGGGGGTTCCACAGATACGCAGTATTTT	CASRGLAGGSTDTQYF
13	TRBV4-2	TRBJ1-1	.	.	TGTGCCAGCAGCCCCCTAGGGATGACTGAAGCTTTCTTT	CASSPLGMTEAFF
15	TRBV9	TRBJ2-1	.	.	TGTGCCAGCACTCCGGGCGCAACTCTCTACAATGAGCAGTTCTTC	CASTPGATLYNEQFF
14	TRBV12-3/TRBV12-4	TRBJ1-1	medium-sized	.	TGTGCCAGCAGTTCTACAGGGTGGGGCACTGAAGCTTTCTTT	CASSSTGWGTEAFF
14	TRBV5-1	TRBJ2-7	.	.	TGCGCCAGCAGCTTGCTGGGACCGGGGTACGAGCAGTACTTC	CASSLLGPGYEQYF
17	TRBV4-2	TRBJ2-2	.	TRBD2	TGTGCCAGCAGCCACGGAGGACTAGCGGAGATACCGAGGGAGCTGTTTTTT	CASSHGGLAEIPRELFF
15	TRBV6-1	TRBJ2-3	.	TRBD2	TGTGCCAGCAGTCCCAGCGGGGGGGCCTCAGATACGCAGTATTTT	CASSPSGGASDTQYF
18	TRBV4-3	TRBJ2-1	.	.	TGCGCCAGCAGCCAAGAACGGACGGTATCGGTCGGGGACAATGAGCAGTTCTTC	CASSQERTVSVGDNEQFF
15	TRBV5-1	TRBJ1-5	few	TRBD1	TGCGCCAGCAGCTTGTACGGACAGGGTAATCAGCCCCAGCATTTT	CASSLYGQGNQPQHF
14	TRBV9	TRBJ2-7	few	TRBD1	TGTGCCAGCAGCATCACAGGGGCCTACGATGAGCAGTACTTC	CASSITGAYDEQYF
14	TRBV20-1	TRBJ2-7	few	.	TGCAGTGCTAGAGATCTGGACACATCCTACGAGCAGTACTTC	CSARDLDTSYEQYF
16	TRBV7-9	TRBJ2-3	.	TRBD2	TGTGCCAGCAGCTTAGTACTAGCGGGGCGCACAGATACGCAGTATTTT	CASSLVLAGRTDTQYF
15	TRBV7-8	TRBJ2-7	few	.	TGTGCCAGCAGATCCGCAGGGGTTACTTTTTACGAGCAGTACTTC	CASRSAGVTFYEQYF
12	TRBV11-3	TRBJ1-2	.	.	TGTGCCAGCAGTGGAGGGGTTGAGGGCTACACCTTC	CASSGGVEGYTF
18	TRBV4-1	TRBJ2-1	few	TRBD1	TGCGCCAGCAGCCAAGCCCTTTTCTCCGGGACAGGAGTCAATGAGCAGTTCTTC	CASSQALFSGTGVNEQFF
13	TRBV3-1	TRBJ2-3	.	.	TGTGCCAGCAGCCCGACTGGCACAGATACGCAGTATTTT	CASSPTGTDTQYF
14	TRBV14	TRBJ1-2	.	TRBD1	TGTGCCAGCAGCCGGACAGGGACAGGCTATGGCTACACCTTC	CASSRTGTGYGYTF
15	TRBV19	TRBJ2-7	.	.	TGTGCCAGTAGTATCACACACAGGACTTCCTACGAGCAGTACTTC	CASSITHRTSYEQYF
14	TRBV19	TRBJ1-1	few	.	TGTGCCAGTAGGTTCCGGGACGCCGGGACTGAAGCTTTCTTT	CASRFRDAGTEAFF
13	TRBV12-3/TRBV12-4	TRBJ1-2	.	.	TGTGCCAGCAGTGCGACAGAGAACTATGGCTACACCTTC	CASSATENYGYTF